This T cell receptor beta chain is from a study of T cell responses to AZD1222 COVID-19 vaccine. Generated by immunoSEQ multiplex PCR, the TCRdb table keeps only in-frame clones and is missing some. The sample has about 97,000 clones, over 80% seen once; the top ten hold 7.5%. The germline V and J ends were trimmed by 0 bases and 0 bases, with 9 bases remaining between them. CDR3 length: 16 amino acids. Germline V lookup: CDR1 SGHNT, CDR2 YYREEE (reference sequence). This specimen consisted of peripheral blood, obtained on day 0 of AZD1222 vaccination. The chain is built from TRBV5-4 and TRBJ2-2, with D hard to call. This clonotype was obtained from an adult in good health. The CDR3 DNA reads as TGTGCCAGCAGCTTGGGTCAAACCGCGAACACCGGGGAGCTGTTTTTT. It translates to CASSLGQTANTGELFF.